This T cell receptor beta chain was sequenced for a study of shared clonotypes between healthy human individuals. Study-wide context: Per-donor plates numbered three CD4 naive, three CD4 memory, two CD8 naive and one CD8 memory.

Regarding this clone: Antigen specificity is unknown.

Overall study findings and caveats: Investigators collected only blood, and repertoires in tissues likely differ. Some clonotypes were shared by all four sorted-subset donors, while others were not shared. The non-shared ones had lower generation probabilities than the shared ones.

Deep-level assay runs were performed. Data came from immunoSEQ multiplex PCR; TCRdb stores just in-frame clones and leaves some out. Among 1.6 million or so clones listed, approximately 98.5% were seen once. The V and J ends lost 5 bases and 4 bases, in that order; junction bases with no gene match: 8. Germline CDR1 reads PRHDT; CDR2 reads FYEKMQ (reference sequence). The CDR3 covers 16 residues. The receptor comes from a man aged 25-45 years in good health. This chain links TRBV13 with TRBJ2-7; 13 nucleotides agree with TRBD2. Input material: naive CD4+ T cells sorted from blood. Stated subset: CD45RA+ positively selected. CDR3 nucleotides: TGTGCCAGCAGCCCGAGGACTAGCGGGAGACAATACGAGCAGTACTTC. Protein sequence: CASSPRTSGRQYEQYF.